This T cell receptor beta chain was documented in a study of regulatory T cells in long-lasting Graves disease (dated by TCRdb to 2020 to 2023). Notes on the research overall: To count as having persistent Graves' disease, a patient had to have received antithyroid drug treatment for over 5 years with TSH receptor autoantibodies remaining persistently positive. This study used TCR sequencing and RNA sequencing of peripheral blood to compare persistent Graves' disease patients against newly diagnosed Graves' disease patients. The study took place in China and was registered as a clinical trial. TCR sequencing covered some 13 persistent and approximately 20 newly diagnosed Graves' disease patients, about 35 samples in total. Antithyroid drugs had been taken for approximately 9.7 years on average by persistent Graves' disease patients in the clinical cohort. The investigation overall reported the following: Persistent patients shared more public clonotypes among themselves (approximately 2,500) than newly diagnosed patients did (about 970). Peripheral blood alone was examined, since thyroid tissue, which constituted the primary lesion, could not be accessed. Sequencing and analysis were limited to the TCR beta chain. The authors acknowledged the small sample size as a limitation that may reduce accuracy. TRBV28, TRBJ1-2 and TRBJ2-5 were preferentially used in persistent disease, while TRBV20-1 and TRBJ2-1 were favored in newly diagnosed disease. Persistent Graves' disease patients showed lower TCR Shannon entropy and fewer highly expanded clones than newly diagnosed patients, suggesting clonal expansion.

To prepare the library, multiplex PCR was applied. Sequencing instrument: Illumina HiSeq 4000. iRepertoire HTBI primers and Arm-PCR amplification of CDR3 regions were used to construct TCR beta libraries. Gel purification was performed on PCR products prior to sequencing. As for the authors' bioinformatics: A total of 62 TRBV and some 15 TRBJ segments were identified across samples and were used for gene usage analysis of CDR3 amino acid clonotypes. COPE and FqMerger were used to merge filtered high-quality paired reads into contigs. BLAST was used to align contigs to IMGT TRBV, TRBD and TRBJ reference genes, with CDR3 defined following IMGT. Highly expanded clones were defined as clonotypes with a frequency above 0.1%. Shannon entropy was used to measure repertoire diversity, and the Gini coefficient was used to measure V-J evenness. Public clonotypes were defined as clonotypes shared by more than one individual. Through fastp at Q25 and MiXCR, TCRdb rebuilt clones from the public reads, retaining in-frame beta chains. Here each entry gathers all rows of one CDR3 protein and keeps the most common genes and DNA. What appears here as the V and J calls and clone size reflects TCRdb's work, not the paper's. Recorded for this sample are about 430,000 distinct CDR3 sequences; roughly 23% of them occurred a single time. The top ten constitute approximately 14% of the sample.

For this chain, trimming is 6 bases at the V end and 3 bases at the J end, and the number of junction bases without a gene match is 8. For CDR1 and CDR2, the germline V gene lists SGHVS and FQNEAQ. Including the terminal cysteine and phenylalanine, the CDR3 comprises 16 residues. The only DNA kept is the CDR3, 48 bases in frame from the first base. Only a few counts were recorded for this clonotype. No antigen is known for it. No base-level quality is on record; no much larger clone is a single base apart. The sample's time point label, in plain terms: persistent/refractory GD, antithyroid drugs over 5 years with positive TRAb. RNA was extracted from PBMCs in TRIzol for both TCR sequencing and RNA sequencing. Graves' disease was diagnosed according to American Thyroid Association guidelines. Recruitment of patients was carried out at an endocrinology department in Xi'an, China. Each patient gave approximately 8.8 milliliters of peripheral blood, collected in an EDTA anticoagulant tube. PBMCs were isolated by Ficoll Paque Plus density gradient separation without further T cell sorting. An Agilent 2100 Bioanalyzer and agarose gel were used to check RNA quality, while a NanoDrop 2000 measured RNA concentration.

The TCR comes from a female donor with Graves disease. The material sequenced was peripheral blood mononuclear cells (PBMCs), taken when the disease was refractory, from a patient treated with antithyroid drugs. The sequence joins TRBV7-8 to TRBJ2-3, and TRBD2 aligns with 11 junction nucleotides. Here is the DNA: TGTGCCAGCAGTTATCGACTAGCGGGATCTACAGATACGCAGTATTTT. This encodes CASSYRLAGSTDTQYF.